A selection of T cell receptor beta chains follows, all from one sample in a study of blood T cell repertoires in COVID-19. Assay: immunoSEQ multiplex PCR; the TCRdb copy retains only in-frame clones and omits some. The sample lists some 240,000 clones; about 87% were seen once. Material: peripheral blood. The receptors shown here come from a woman aged 70-85 years with COVID-19, enrolled during active disease. The CDR3 runs from the conserved cysteine through the conserved F or W. D genes are given only for firm matches. Clone size, where shown, is once, few, many, or a class for clones that have expanded.

d_call: TRBD2; clone_size: .; v_call: TRBV11-2; j_call: TRBJ2-5; cdr3_nt: TGTGCCAGCAGCTTAACCAGCGGGAGAAGGGTAGAGACCCAGTACTTC; cdr3_aa: CASSLTSGRRVETQYF
d_call: TRBD1; clone_size: .; v_call: TRBV19; j_call: TRBJ1-2; cdr3_nt: TGTGCCAGTAGTATGTATGACAGGGGTGAAGGCTACACCTTC; cdr3_aa: CASSMYDRGEGYTF
d_call: .; clone_size: .; v_call: TRBV4-2; j_call: TRBJ1-1; cdr3_nt: TGTGCCAGCAGCCAAGAAACAGTGGCTGCTGAAGCTTTCTTT; cdr3_aa: CASSQETVAAEAFF
d_call: TRBD1; clone_size: .; v_call: TRBV6-5; j_call: TRBJ1-2; cdr3_nt: TGTGCCAGCAGGCGGGACAGGAACTATGGCTACACCTTC; cdr3_aa: CASRRDRNYGYTF
d_call: TRBD2; clone_size: .; v_call: TRBV29-1; j_call: TRBJ2-3; cdr3_nt: TGCAGCGTTGACGCGGGACTAGCGGACCCAGATACGCAGTATTTT; cdr3_aa: CSVDAGLADPDTQYF
d_call: .; clone_size: .; v_call: TRBV7-8; j_call: TRBJ2-2; cdr3_nt: TGTGCCAGCAGCTCGCGGCTCGGCGGGGAGCTGTTTTTT; cdr3_aa: CASSSRLGGELFF
d_call: TRBD1; clone_size: .; v_call: TRBV30; j_call: TRBJ2-7; cdr3_nt: TGTGCCTGGAGTCAGATGAGGACAGGGAGCTACTTC; cdr3_aa: CAWSQMRTGSYF
d_call: .; clone_size: few; v_call: TRBV4-1; j_call: TRBJ2-7; cdr3_nt: TGCGCCAGCAGCCAAGGAGACCCACGGCAGGGTCCCTCTTTTCATCGGGAGCAGTACTTC; cdr3_aa: CASSQGDPRQGPSFHREQYF
d_call: .; clone_size: few; v_call: TRBV29-1; j_call: TRBJ1-4; cdr3_nt: TGCAGCGTTGAGAAGGGGGAAAAACTGTTTTTT; cdr3_aa: CSVEKGEKLFF
d_call: .; clone_size: .; v_call: TRBV7-9; j_call: TRBJ1-1; cdr3_nt: TGTGCCAGCAGCCCGACCTCGAGGGCAGCGAACACTGAAGCTTTCTTT; cdr3_aa: CASSPTSRAANTEAFF
d_call: TRBD1; clone_size: .; v_call: TRBV24-1; j_call: TRBJ2-4; cdr3_nt: TGTGCCACCAGTGACGGACAGGGGAGGGCCAAAAACATTCAGTACTTC; cdr3_aa: CATSDGQGRAKNIQYF
d_call: TRBD1; clone_size: .; v_call: TRBV10-3; j_call: TRBJ2-5; cdr3_nt: TGTGCCATCAGTCGACAGGGCGGCCAAGAGACCCAGTACTTC; cdr3_aa: CAISRQGGQETQYF
d_call: TRBD1; clone_size: .; v_call: TRBV9; j_call: TRBJ2-2; cdr3_nt: TGTGCCAGCAGCGTCTTTTTAGGGACAGAGAACACCGGGGAGCTGTTTTTT; cdr3_aa: CASSVFLGTENTGELFF
d_call: TRBD1; clone_size: .; v_call: TRBV28; j_call: TRBJ1-2; cdr3_nt: TGTGCCAGCCTTACCCTGGGGCAGGGGGCGCGGGGCTACACCTTC; cdr3_aa: CASLTLGQGARGYTF
d_call: TRBD1; clone_size: .; v_call: TRBV30; j_call: TRBJ2-5; cdr3_nt: TGTGCCTTACAGGGGTCAGGAGAGACCCAGTACTTC; cdr3_aa: CALQGSGETQYF
d_call: TRBD2; clone_size: .; v_call: TRBV6-5; j_call: TRBJ2-7; cdr3_nt: TGTGCCAGCAGTTACTCGGGCAGGGCGGGGGGCTACGAGCAGTACTTC; cdr3_aa: CASSYSGRAGGYEQYF
d_call: TRBD1; clone_size: .; v_call: TRBV4-1; j_call: TRBJ1-5; cdr3_nt: TGCGCCAGCAGCCAAGATGATTTTGGACAGGGGCAGCAGCCCCAGCATTTT; cdr3_aa: CASSQDDFGQGQQPQHF
d_call: TRBD1; clone_size: .; v_call: TRBV3-1/TRBV3-2; j_call: TRBJ2-1; cdr3_nt: TGTGCCAGCAGCCGAAGGACAGGGAAGTCATACAATGAGCAGTTCTTC; cdr3_aa: CASSRRTGKSYNEQFF
d_call: .; clone_size: once; v_call: TRBV19; j_call: TRBJ2-5; cdr3_nt: TGTGCCAGTAGCTCACAGGTCTTGAAGACCCAGTACTTC; cdr3_aa: CASSSQVLKTQYF
d_call: .; clone_size: .; v_call: TRBV9; j_call: TRBJ1-2; cdr3_nt: TGTGCCAGCAGCGTAGCTATGGAGGGGTATCGTGGCTACACCTTC; cdr3_aa: CASSVAMEGYRGYTF
d_call: TRBD2; clone_size: .; v_call: TRBV19; j_call: TRBJ2-7; cdr3_nt: TGTGCCAGTAGTATGCTTTTGGGAGGCGGGGGAGCCCACGAGCAGTACTTC; cdr3_aa: CASSMLLGGGGAHEQYF
d_call: .; clone_size: .; v_call: TRBV27; j_call: TRBJ2-6; cdr3_nt: TGTGCCAGCAGTTTTGGTACGAGGCGCGTGCCTGGGGCCAACGTCCTGACTTTC; cdr3_aa: CASSFGTRRVPGANVLTF
d_call: TRBD1; clone_size: .; v_call: TRBV4-1; j_call: TRBJ2-5; cdr3_nt: TGCGCCAGCAGCTCGACAGACAGGGTCGAGACCCAGTACTTC; cdr3_aa: CASSSTDRVETQYF
d_call: .; clone_size: .; v_call: TRBV30; j_call: TRBJ1-5; cdr3_nt: TGTGCCTGGAGTGTGCAGAGCAATCAGCCCCAGCATTTT; cdr3_aa: CAWSVQSNQPQHF
d_call: TRBD2; clone_size: .; v_call: TRBV6-2/TRBV6-3; j_call: TRBJ2-7; cdr3_nt: TGTGCCAGCAGTACCAGCCGGCTAGCGGGAGGCCGCTCCTACGAGCAGTACTTC; cdr3_aa: CASSTSRLAGGRSYEQYF
d_call: TRBD1; clone_size: .; v_call: TRBV28; j_call: TRBJ1-2; cdr3_nt: TGTGCCAGCAGTCCAGGGGGCTACTATGGCTACACCTTC; cdr3_aa: CASSPGGYYGYTF
d_call: TRBD2; clone_size: once; v_call: TRBV24-1; j_call: TRBJ2-3; cdr3_nt: TGTGCCACCAGTGATTTTTTGGGAGGGACTAGCACAGATACGCAGTATTTT; cdr3_aa: CATSDFLGGTSTDTQYF
d_call: TRBD1; clone_size: .; v_call: TRBV5-1; j_call: TRBJ1-4; cdr3_nt: TGCGCCAGCAGCCCTGGCGGGACAGGGTCTGAAAAACTGTTTTTT; cdr3_aa: CASSPGGTGSEKLFF
d_call: .; clone_size: .; v_call: TRBV6-5; j_call: TRBJ2-5; cdr3_nt: TGTGCCAGCAGCGTAGTTTCACAAGAGACCCAGTACTTC; cdr3_aa: CASSVVSQETQYF
d_call: .; clone_size: few; v_call: TRBV2; j_call: TRBJ1-5; cdr3_nt: TGTGCCAGCGCTCTTAGGGAGGGGAGCAATCAGCCCCAGCATTTT; cdr3_aa: CASALREGSNQPQHF
d_call: TRBD2; clone_size: .; v_call: TRBV19; j_call: TRBJ2-6; cdr3_nt: TGTGCCAGTAGTGGATTAGCGGGGAGCTCTGGGGCCAACGTCCTGACTTTC; cdr3_aa: CASSGLAGSSGANVLTF
d_call: .; clone_size: .; v_call: TRBV28; j_call: TRBJ1-1; cdr3_nt: TGTGCCAGCAGCATACAGGGTAGGTCTACATCTGAAGCTTTCTTT; cdr3_aa: CASSIQGRSTSEAFF
d_call: .; clone_size: .; v_call: TRBV3-1/TRBV3-2; j_call: TRBJ2-5; cdr3_nt: TGTGCCAGCAGCAAATTAGACAGGCCCCGGGAGACCCAGTACTTC; cdr3_aa: CASSKLDRPRETQYF
d_call: TRBD2; clone_size: .; v_call: TRBV6-2/TRBV6-3; j_call: TRBJ2-1; cdr3_nt: TGTGCCAGCAGTTACGCTGGACTAGGCTACAATGAGCAGTTCTTC; cdr3_aa: CASSYAGLGYNEQFF
d_call: .; clone_size: .; v_call: TRBV7-9; j_call: TRBJ2-2; cdr3_nt: TGTGCCAGCAGCTTACCAGTCGGGGAGCTGTTTTTT; cdr3_aa: CASSLPVGELFF
d_call: .; clone_size: few; v_call: TRBV2; j_call: TRBJ2-5; cdr3_nt: TGTGCCAGCAGTGAAGCGCACACCTCAGGCGAGACCCAGTACTTC; cdr3_aa: CASSEAHTSGETQYF
d_call: .; clone_size: once; v_call: TRBV11-2; j_call: TRBJ1-5; cdr3_nt: TGTGCCAGCAGCGCTATCGGGGGCAATCAGCCCCAGCATTTT; cdr3_aa: CASSAIGGNQPQHF
d_call: .; clone_size: .; v_call: TRBV6-5; j_call: TRBJ2-3; cdr3_nt: TGTGCCAGCAGTTTGAGGGGGAGACTCCAACCAGATACGCAGTATTTT; cdr3_aa: CASSLRGRLQPDTQYF
d_call: .; clone_size: once; v_call: TRBV19; j_call: TRBJ2-5; cdr3_nt: TGTGCCAGTAGCTCTTCGGGATTACGAGAGACCCAGTACTTC; cdr3_aa: CASSSSGLRETQYF
d_call: TRBD2; clone_size: .; v_call: TRBV28; j_call: TRBJ2-7; cdr3_nt: TGTGCCAGCTGGGGACGGGGGGTTTTCGAGCAGTACTTC; cdr3_aa: CASWGRGVFEQYF
d_call: .; clone_size: .; v_call: TRBV27; j_call: TRBJ2-5; cdr3_nt: TGTGCCAGCAGCCCCGACAGAAAAGAGACCCAGTACTTC; cdr3_aa: CASSPDRKETQYF
d_call: .; clone_size: .; v_call: TRBV13; j_call: TRBJ1-5; cdr3_nt: TGTGCCAGCAGCTTACGGGATAGACAGCCCCAGCATTTT; cdr3_aa: CASSLRDRQPQHF
d_call: TRBD1; clone_size: .; v_call: TRBV10-3; j_call: TRBJ1-1; cdr3_nt: TGTGCCATCATGGCGGGACAGGGAAATACTGAAGCTTTCTTT; cdr3_aa: CAIMAGQGNTEAFF
d_call: .; clone_size: .; v_call: TRBV3-1/TRBV3-2; j_call: TRBJ1-2; cdr3_nt: TGTGCCAGCAGCCAAGACGATCGGAGGATCCGCGTTGGCTACACCTTC; cdr3_aa: CASSQDDRRIRVGYTF
d_call: TRBD1; clone_size: .; v_call: TRBV2; j_call: TRBJ1-1; cdr3_nt: TGTGCCAGCAGTGGGGACAGGACGAACACTGAAGCTTTCTTT; cdr3_aa: CASSGDRTNTEAFF
d_call: TRBD2; clone_size: .; v_call: TRBV7-9; j_call: TRBJ2-1; cdr3_nt: TGTGCCAGCAGCGGGGGACTAGCGGGAGGTTTCTACAATGAGCAGTTCTTC; cdr3_aa: CASSGGLAGGFYNEQFF
d_call: .; clone_size: .; v_call: TRBV4-1; j_call: TRBJ1-2; cdr3_nt: TGCGCCAGCAGCCAAGGGGCAGTCCTATATGGCTACACCTTC; cdr3_aa: CASSQGAVLYGYTF
d_call: .; clone_size: .; v_call: TRBV19; j_call: TRBJ1-3; cdr3_nt: TGTGCCAGTAGTAAATCCGCAGTCGGGAACTCTGGAAACACCATATATTTT; cdr3_aa: CASSKSAVGNSGNTIYF
d_call: TRBD1; clone_size: few; v_call: TRBV10-3; j_call: TRBJ1-1; cdr3_nt: TGTGCCATCACCAAGGGACAGGGGGACACTGAAGCTTTCTTT; cdr3_aa: CAITKGQGDTEAFF
d_call: .; clone_size: .; v_call: TRBV5-1; j_call: TRBJ1-3; cdr3_nt: TGCGCCAGCAGCCCTAGAGGGGGAAACACCATATATTTT; cdr3_aa: CASSPRGGNTIYF
d_call: .; clone_size: .; v_call: TRBV10-3; j_call: TRBJ1-1; cdr3_nt: TGTGCCATCAGGACGGCAGGTGAAGCTTTCTTT; cdr3_aa: CAIRTAGEAFF
d_call: TRBD1; clone_size: .; v_call: TRBV18; j_call: TRBJ2-5; cdr3_nt: TGTGCCAGCTCATTCGACAGGGGGCGCGGGACCCAGTACTTC; cdr3_aa: CASSFDRGRGTQYF
d_call: .; clone_size: .; v_call: TRBV2; j_call: TRBJ1-2; cdr3_nt: TGTGCCAGCAGTGAACAGGGCCCATCTTTATCGTTTGGCTACACCTTC; cdr3_aa: CASSEQGPSLSFGYTF
d_call: .; clone_size: .; v_call: TRBV18; j_call: TRBJ1-1; cdr3_nt: TGTGCCAGCTTACAGGGATTTGGCACTGAAGCTTTCTTT; cdr3_aa: CASLQGFGTEAFF
d_call: .; clone_size: few; v_call: TRBV7-2; j_call: TRBJ1-2; cdr3_nt: TGTGCCAGCAGCCCAGGACAGAGTAAAAACTATGGCTACACCTTC; cdr3_aa: CASSPGQSKNYGYTF